Sequencing of this TCR beta chain was carried out in a study of OX40 agonist ivuxolimab in advanced cancers. With regard to the full study: Ivuxolimab, which targeted the costimulatory receptor OX40 (CD134), was an agonistic, fully human IgG2 monoclonal antibody. A male proportion of roughly 80% and a mean age of approximately 60 years, ranging from roughly 23 to 80, were recorded for the dose-escalation cohort. Peripheral TCRbeta sequencing aimed to test whether ivuxolimab altered TCR sequence diversity and caused clonal T-cell expansion. Intravenous ivuxolimab was administered to patients every 2 weeks at six dose levels: 0.01, 0.1, 0.3, 1.5, 3 and 10 mg/kg. Partial responses were achieved by three dose-escalation patients, of whom one had hepatocellular carcinoma and two had cutaneous melanoma. Patients were allowed to have had prior anti-PD-1, anti-PD-L1 or anti-CTLA-4 therapy, and 30% to 40% of the dose-escalation patients had been treated with checkpoint inhibitors. The paper describes the monotherapy dose-escalation part (N = 52 patients) of the phase I trial of ivuxolimab. Of the approximately 50 patients in dose escalation, 19 had hepatocellular carcinoma, some 15 had melanoma, 9 had renal cell carcinoma and 9 had head and neck cancer. Results the study describes overall, beyond this receptor: The antigen specificity of the peripheral T cells that underwent clonal expansion was not determined. At doses from 0.1 to 3.0 mg/kg, clonal expansion was seen in both CD4+ and CD8+ blood T cells between baseline and week 6. In the 0.1-3.0 mg/kg groups, partial responders were among the patients with the lowest normalized peripheral clonal expansion, particularly in CD8+ T cells. After ivuxolimab, more expanded clones were found on average in CD8+ T cells than in CD4+ T cells. Low levels of normalized T-cell clonal expansion were also seen in some patients who did not respond.

For sequencing of the TCRbeta CDR3 region, genomic DNA was extracted from the sorted cells. TCRbeta CDR3 regions were sequenced using the immunoSEQ Assay. TCRdb obtained this table from immuneACCESS and retained in-frame rearrangements with V and J assigned. These tables miss some clones; where compared with another copy, unresolved V genes account for less than half of the shortfall, and the remainder is unexplained. The sample data list some 68,000 clones, and about nine tenths of these were observed just once. Together, the top ten hold 3.5% to 5% of the sample. Details on this clone: It has no known antigen specificity. It has no much larger one-base neighbor in the sample; base qualities were not kept.

Patients with autoimmune disease history or receiving systemic immunosuppression were excluded from the trial. Peripheral blood for TCR sequencing was drawn from every dose cohort at baseline, at cycle 4 day 1 and at cycle 7 day 1. The samples were taken from a phase I, first-in-human, multicenter, open-label dose-escalation trial of ivuxolimab. Adults with locally advanced or metastatic head and neck squamous cell, hepatocellular, melanoma or renal cell carcinoma were enrolled in the trial. CD4+ and CD8+ T cells were sorted separately from peripheral blood before TCR sequencing. The germline V gene (reference sequence) sets CDR1 to DFQATT and CDR2 to SNEGSKA. The cysteine opens and the phenylalanine closes a CDR3 of 11 amino acids. Left in the record is the CDR3 DNA by itself, 33 bases read in frame from the first base. Relative to germline, V is 6 bases shorter and J is 5 bases shorter, with 11 bases between their ends.

Sequencing was performed on CD4+ or CD8+ T cells sorted from blood, taken in a trial of the OX40 agonist ivuxolimab. The clonotype was recovered from an adult with an advanced solid tumor such as melanoma, head and neck, liver or kidney cancer. The chain couples TRBV20-1 to TRBJ2-7, and the D gene may be TRBD1, 5 bases matching. In nucleotide form, the sequence is TGCAGTGCCTACGACAGACACGAGCAGTACTTC. This translates into CSAYDRHEQYF.